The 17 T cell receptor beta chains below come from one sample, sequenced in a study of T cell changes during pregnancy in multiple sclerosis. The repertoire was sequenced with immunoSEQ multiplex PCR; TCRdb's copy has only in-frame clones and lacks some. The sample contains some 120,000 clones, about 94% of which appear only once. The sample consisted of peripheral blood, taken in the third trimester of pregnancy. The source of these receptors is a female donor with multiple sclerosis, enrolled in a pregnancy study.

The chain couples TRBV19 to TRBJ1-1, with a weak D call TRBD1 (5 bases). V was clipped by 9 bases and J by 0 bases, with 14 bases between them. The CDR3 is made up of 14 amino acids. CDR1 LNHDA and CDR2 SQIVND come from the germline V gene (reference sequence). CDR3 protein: CASAGWSMNTEAFF. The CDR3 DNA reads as TGTGCCAGCGCAGGGTGGTCGATGAACACTGAAGCTTTCTTT.

The CDR3 DNA sequence: TGCAGCGTTGGACAGGCCAAAAACATTCAGTACTTC. Protein sequence: CSVGQAKNIQYF. The rearrangement joins TRBV29-1 to TRBJ2-4, with a weak D call TRBD1 (5 bases). Trimming took off 4 bases at V and 1 base at J, with 5 bases between the two ends. This CDR3 region has 12 residues. Per the germline V gene, CDR1 is SQVTM and CDR2 is ANQGSEA.

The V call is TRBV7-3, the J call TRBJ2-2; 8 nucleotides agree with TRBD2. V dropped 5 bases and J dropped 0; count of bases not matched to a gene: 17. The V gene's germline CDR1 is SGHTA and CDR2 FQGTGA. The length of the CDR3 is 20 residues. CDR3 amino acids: CASSLRVAGGRQANTGELFF. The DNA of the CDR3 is TGTGCCAGCAGCCTTCGGGTCGCGGGGGGACGTCAAGCGAACACCGGGGAGCTGTTTTTT.

This CDR3 reads CASSLGLKVAGPDTQYF. The CDR3 DNA reads as TGTGCCAGCAGCTTAGGTCTTAAGGTAGCGGGACCAGATACGCAGTATTTT. The chain couples TRBV7-2 to TRBJ2-3; 8 bases fit TRBD2. V was clipped by 1 base and J by 4 bases; unmatched bases: 10. Germline-derived CDR1 and CDR2 are SGHTA and FQGNSA. The CDR3 totals 17 residues.

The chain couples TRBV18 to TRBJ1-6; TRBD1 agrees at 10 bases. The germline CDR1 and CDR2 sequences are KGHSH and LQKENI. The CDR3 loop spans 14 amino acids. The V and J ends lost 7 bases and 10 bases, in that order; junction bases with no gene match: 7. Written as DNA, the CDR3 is TGTGCCAGCTGGCCGGGACAGGGGAACTCACCCCTCCACTTT. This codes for CASWPGQGNSPLHF.

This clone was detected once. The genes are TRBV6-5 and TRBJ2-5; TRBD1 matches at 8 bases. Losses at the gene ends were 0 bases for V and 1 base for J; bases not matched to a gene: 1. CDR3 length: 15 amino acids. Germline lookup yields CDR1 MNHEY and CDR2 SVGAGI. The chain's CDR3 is CASSYSGTGQETQYF. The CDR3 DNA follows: TGTGCCAGCAGTTACTCGGGGACAGGCCAAGAGACCCAGTACTTC.

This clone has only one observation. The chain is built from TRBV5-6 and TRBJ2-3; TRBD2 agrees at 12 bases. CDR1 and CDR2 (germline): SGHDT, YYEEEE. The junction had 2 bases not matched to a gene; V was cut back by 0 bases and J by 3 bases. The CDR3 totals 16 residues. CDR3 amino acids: CASSLALAGGTDTQYF. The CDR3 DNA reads TGTGCCAGCAGCTTGGCGCTAGCGGGGGGGACAGATACGCAGTATTTT.

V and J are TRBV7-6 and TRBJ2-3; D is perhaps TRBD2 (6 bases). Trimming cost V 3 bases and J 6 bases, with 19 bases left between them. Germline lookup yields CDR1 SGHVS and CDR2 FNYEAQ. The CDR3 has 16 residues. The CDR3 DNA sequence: TGTGCCAGCAGCTTCTCCGGGGGTTTGTCTAGGGATACGCAGTATTTT. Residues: CASSFSGGLSRDTQYF.

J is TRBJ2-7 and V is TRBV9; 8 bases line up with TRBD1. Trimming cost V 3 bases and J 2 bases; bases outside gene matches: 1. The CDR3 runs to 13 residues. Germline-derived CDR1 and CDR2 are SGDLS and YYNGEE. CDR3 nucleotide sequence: TGTGCCAGCAGCGCGGGACAGGCCTACGAGCAGTACTTC. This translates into CASSAGQAYEQYF.

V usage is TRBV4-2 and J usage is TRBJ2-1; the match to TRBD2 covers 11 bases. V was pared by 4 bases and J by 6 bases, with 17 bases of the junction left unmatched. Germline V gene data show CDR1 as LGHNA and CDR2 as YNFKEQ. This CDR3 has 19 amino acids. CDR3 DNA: TGTGCCAGCAGCCCCCGGGGTAGCGGGAGGGCCGCTGTGGGCAATGAGCAGTTCTTC. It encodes CASSPRGSGRAAVGNEQFF.

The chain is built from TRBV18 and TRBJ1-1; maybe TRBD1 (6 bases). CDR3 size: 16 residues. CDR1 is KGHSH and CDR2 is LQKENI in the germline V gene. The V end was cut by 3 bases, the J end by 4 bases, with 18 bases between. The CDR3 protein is CASSPQPPIGGTEAFF. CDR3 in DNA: TGTGCCAGCTCACCTCAACCGCCGATAGGGGGCACTGAAGCTTTCTTT.

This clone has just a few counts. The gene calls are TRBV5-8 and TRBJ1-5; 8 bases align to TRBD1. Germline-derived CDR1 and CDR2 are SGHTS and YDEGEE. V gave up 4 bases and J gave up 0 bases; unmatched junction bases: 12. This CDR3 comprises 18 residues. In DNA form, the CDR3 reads TGTGCCAGCAGCCTCCGGACAGGGACTCCTAATAGCAATCAGCCCCAGCATTTT. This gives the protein CASSLRTGTPNSNQPQHF.

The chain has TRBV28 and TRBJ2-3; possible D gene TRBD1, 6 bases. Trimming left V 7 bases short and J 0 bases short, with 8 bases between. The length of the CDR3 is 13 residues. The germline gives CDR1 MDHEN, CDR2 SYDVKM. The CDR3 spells CASTRGSTDTQYF. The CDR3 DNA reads TGTGCCAGCACCAGGGGCAGCACAGATACGCAGTATTTT.

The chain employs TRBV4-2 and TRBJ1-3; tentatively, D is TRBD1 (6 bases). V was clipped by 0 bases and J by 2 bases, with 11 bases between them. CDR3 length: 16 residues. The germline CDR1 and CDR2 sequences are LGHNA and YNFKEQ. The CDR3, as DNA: TGTGCCAGCAGCCAAGATGGTACAGGGCCTGGAAACACCATATATTTT. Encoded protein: CASSQDGTGPGNTIYF.

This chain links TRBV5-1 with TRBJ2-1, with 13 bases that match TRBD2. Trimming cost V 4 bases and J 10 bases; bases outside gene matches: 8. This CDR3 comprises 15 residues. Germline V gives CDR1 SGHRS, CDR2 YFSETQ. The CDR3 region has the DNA TGCGCCAGCAGCCCGGGACTAGCGGGGCCCTTCGAGCAGTTCTTC. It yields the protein CASSPGLAGPFEQFF.

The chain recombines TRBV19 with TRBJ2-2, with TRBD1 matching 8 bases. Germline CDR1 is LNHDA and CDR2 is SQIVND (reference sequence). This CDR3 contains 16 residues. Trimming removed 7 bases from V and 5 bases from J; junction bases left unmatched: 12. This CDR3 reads CASTSGGRQGTGELFF. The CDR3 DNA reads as TGTGCCAGTACCTCTGGGGGGAGACAGGGGACCGGGGAGCTGTTTTTT.

The CDR3 nucleotides read TGTGCCAGCAGCTTGGACGGCAGGGCGAACACCGGGGAGCTGTTTTTT. Translation: CASSLDGRANTGELFF. This chain links TRBV5-4 with TRBJ2-2; possible D gene TRBD1, 5 bases. The CDR3 runs to 16 residues. In germline, CDR1 is SGHNT, CDR2 YYREEE (reference sequence). Trimming removed 0 bases at V and 0 bases at J, with 9 bases between.